This T cell receptor (beta chain) was sequenced in a study of CD8 T cells in ankylosing spondylitis. The study's findings and limits: Among TCR beta sequences, a motif of 7 to 9 highly homologous variants appeared characteristic of ankylosing spondylitis blood.

The CDR3 is made up of 18 amino acids. Between the trimmed V and J ends, which lost 3 bases and 8 bases, there was a span of 27 bases. Quantitative molecular-barcoded 5'-RACE generated the TCR beta libraries. From the 5' RACE reads, TCRdb called clonotypes with MiXCR, one entry per CDR3 protein. The sample yields more than 150,000 distinct CDR3 sequences, 15% to 20% seen once. About this clonotype: The antigen remains unidentified.

The receptor comes from a male donor under 30 with ankylosing spondylitis or in good health (not recorded which). Sequencing was carried out using blood, either unsorted or a sorted T cell fraction (not recorded which). This rearrangement joins TRBV12-3 or TRBV12-4 to TRBJ2-3; D tentatively reads TRBD1 or TRBD2 (5 bases each). Here the CDR3 reads CASSLNWGSAGWGSTQYF. The CDR3 DNA sequence: TGTGCCAGCAGTTTGAATTGGGGGTCCGCAGGCTGGGGAAGTACGCAGTATTTT.